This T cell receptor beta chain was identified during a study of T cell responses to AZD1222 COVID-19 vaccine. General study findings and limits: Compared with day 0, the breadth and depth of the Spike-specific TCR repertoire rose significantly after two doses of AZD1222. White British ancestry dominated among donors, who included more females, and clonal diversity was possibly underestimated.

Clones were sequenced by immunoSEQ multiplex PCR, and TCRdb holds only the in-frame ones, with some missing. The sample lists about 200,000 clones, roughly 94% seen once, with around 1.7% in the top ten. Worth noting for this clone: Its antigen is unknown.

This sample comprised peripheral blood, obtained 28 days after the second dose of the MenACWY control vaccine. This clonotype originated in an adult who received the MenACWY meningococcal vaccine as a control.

CDR3 protein: CASSEGVGGNSNQPQHF. The CDR3 bases are TGTGCCAGCAGTGAAGGTGTGGGGGGGAATAGCAATCAGCCCCAGCATTTT. This sequence joins TRBV6-1 and TRBJ1-5; a weak D match, TRBD1 (5 bases). V dropped 1 base and J dropped 0 bases, with 13 bases sitting between them. The CDR3 sequence is 17 residues long. Germline loops: CDR1 MNHNS, CDR2 SASEGT.